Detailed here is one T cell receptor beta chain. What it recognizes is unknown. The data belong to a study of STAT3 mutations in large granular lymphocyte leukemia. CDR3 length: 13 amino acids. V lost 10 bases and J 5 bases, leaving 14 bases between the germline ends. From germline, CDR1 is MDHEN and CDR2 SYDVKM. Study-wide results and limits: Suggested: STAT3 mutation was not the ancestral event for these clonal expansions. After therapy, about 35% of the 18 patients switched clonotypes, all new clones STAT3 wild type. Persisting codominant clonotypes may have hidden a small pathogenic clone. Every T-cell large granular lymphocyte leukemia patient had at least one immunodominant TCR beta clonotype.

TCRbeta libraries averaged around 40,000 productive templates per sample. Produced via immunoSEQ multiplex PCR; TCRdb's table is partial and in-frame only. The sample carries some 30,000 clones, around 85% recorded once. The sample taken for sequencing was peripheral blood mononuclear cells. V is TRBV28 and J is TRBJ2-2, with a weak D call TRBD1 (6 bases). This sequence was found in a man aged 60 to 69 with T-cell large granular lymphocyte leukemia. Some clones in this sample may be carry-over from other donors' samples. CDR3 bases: TGTGCCACCAGACGGACAGCAACCGGGGAGCTGTTTTTT. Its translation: CATRRTATGELFF.